These T cell receptor beta chains were read from a single sample in a study of T cells in Graves' hyperthyroidism and ophthalmopathy. TCRdb reprocessed the multiplex PCR reads with MiXCR, giving one entry per CDR3 protein. The sample holds about 410,000 distinct CDR3 sequences, approximately 15% seen once. Sequencing was done on a sample of blood. These TCRs come from a man younger than 30 with Graves' ophthalmopathy. The CDR3 runs from the conserved cysteine through the conserved F or W. D genes are given only for firm matches. The size of a clone is reported for some rows only, either as once, few or many, or as a class for expanded clones.

>TRBJ2-6|TRBV10-3|.|.
CAISGSGDAGANVLTF
TGTGCCATCAGTGGGAGTGGGGATGCTGGGGCCAACGTCCTGACTTTC
>TRBJ1-6|TRBV11-3|TRBD1|.
CASSTPGTGLYNSPLHF
TGTGCCTCTTCAACCCCCGGGACAGGACTTTATAATTCACCCCTCCACTTT
>TRBJ2-7|TRBV28|.|many
CASSLPLGEGWREQYF
TGTGCCAGCAGTTTACCCCTGGGGGAAGGCTGGAGAGAGCAGTACTTC
>TRBJ1-1|TRBV5-1|.|many
CASSARQEVTEAFF
TGCGCCAGCAGCGCCAGACAGGAGGTCACTGAAGCTTTCTTT
>TRBJ2-4|TRBV19|TRBD2|.
CATRSPAGRNIQYF
TGTGCCACCCGTTCTCCAGCGGGAAGGAACATTCAGTACTTC
>TRBJ2-1|TRBV5-1|TRBD2|many
CASTLAGGVVYNEQFF
TGCGCCAGCACCTTAGCGGGAGGGGTTGTTTACAATGAGCAGTTCTTC
>TRBJ1-3|TRBV29-1|TRBD1|few
CSVPEQGSGNTIYF
TGCAGCGTTCCCGAACAGGGGTCTGGAAACACCATATATTTT
>TRBJ1-1|TRBV7-8|.|.
CTSSLEAELEAFF
TGTACCAGCAGCTTAGAGGCAGAACTAGAAGCTTTCTTT
>TRBJ2-6|TRBV28|TRBD1|many
CASSPAVWDRGRAGANVLTF
TGTGCCAGCAGTCCTGCGGTATGGGACAGGGGGCGCGCTGGGGCCAACGTCCTGACTTTC
>TRBJ2-5|TRBV11-2|.|many
CASSLAPEETQYF
TGTGCCAGCAGCTTAGCACCTGAAGAGACCCAGTACTTC
>TRBJ2-5|TRBV7-2|TRBD2|many
CASSAYLAGGRETQYF
TGTGCCAGCAGCGCGTATCTAGCGGGAGGGAGAGAGACCCAGTACTTC
>TRBJ2-1|TRBV4-2|.|many
CASEGSTSYNEQFF
TGTGCCAGCGAAGGTAGCACCTCCTACAATGAGCAGTTCTTC
>TRBJ2-1|TRBV4-1|.|many
CASSQDWGFDEQFF
TGCGCCAGCAGCCAAGATTGGGGTTTCGATGAGCAGTTCTTC
>TRBJ1-2|TRBV24-1|.|.
CATSDSDRLYGYTF
TGTGCCACCAGTGATTCCGACAGACTTTATGGCTACACCTTC
>TRBJ2-5|TRBV28|.|many
CATTPGRETQYF
TGTGCCACCACACCAGGGCGGGAGACCCAGTACTTC
>TRBJ2-7|TRBV9|TRBD2|few
CASSPRWERDYEQYF
TGTGCCAGCAGCCCCCGATGGGAGAGGGACTATGAGCAGTACTTC
>TRBJ2-7|TRBV20-1|TRBD1|many
CSAREDGTGFWEQYF
TGCAGTGCTAGAGAAGACGGGACAGGTTTTTGGGAGCAGTACTTC
>TRBJ1-2|TRBV5-6|.|few
CASSLVGGLDYGYTF
TGTGCCAGCAGCCTGGTTGGGGGATTGGACTATGGCTACACCTTC
>TRBJ2-7|TRBV27|TRBD1|few
CASPRPLGGRSSYEQYF
TGTGCCAGCCCCCGCCCCCTAGGGGGCAGGAGCTCCTACGAGCAGTACTTC
>TRBJ2-1|TRBV11-3|TRBD1|.
CASSSRGRGLNEQFF
TGTGCCAGCAGCTCCCGGGGCAGGGGGCTAAATGAGCAGTTCTTC
>TRBJ2-3|TRBV18|.|many
CASQLDSVAKDTQYF
TGTGCCAGCCAACTGGATAGCGTCGCCAAGGATACGCAGTATTTT
>TRBJ2-5|TRBV3-1|TRBD2|once
CASSPIWTSGSRETQYF
TGTGCCAGCTCCCCAATTTGGACTAGCGGGAGTCGAGAGACCCAGTACTTC
>TRBJ1-1|TRBV5-1|TRBD1|many
CASSVTGFDTEAFF
TGCGCCAGCAGCGTGACAGGGTTCGACACTGAAGCTTTCTTT
>TRBJ1-1|TRBV4-2|.|many
CASSQAQGGGTEAFF
TGTGCCAGCAGCCAAGCCCAGGGAGGCGGCACTGAAGCTTTCTTT
>TRBJ2-2|TRBV4-1|.|few
CASSQATRDIGELFF
TGCGCCAGCAGCCAAGCAACCAGGGATATCGGGGAGCTGTTTTTT
>TRBJ2-7|TRBV3-1|TRBD2|few
CASGYSGSNSYEQYF
TGTGCCAGCGGTTATAGCGGGAGTAACTCCTACGAGCAGTACTTC
>TRBJ2-5|TRBV5-1|.|.
CASSPGGNQETQYF
TGCGCCAGCAGCCCTGGCGGGAACCAAGAGACCCAGTACTTC
>TRBJ2-6|TRBV2|.|few
CASSFPGEGANVLTF
TGTGCCAGCAGTTTCCCAGGGGAAGGGGCCAACGTCCTGACTTTC
>TRBJ2-1|TRBV5-6|.|many
CASSPLAISSYNEQFF
TGTGCCAGCAGCCCCCTAGCGATCAGCTCCTACAATGAGCAGTTCTTC
>TRBJ1-2|TRBV24-1|.|many
CATSGRQTTNYGYTF
TGTGCCACCAGTGGTCGACAGACAACTAACTATGGCTACACCTTC
>TRBJ2-2|TRBV7-3|.|.
CASSYLTGELFF
TGTGCCAGCAGCTATCTAACCGGGGAGCTGTTTTTT
>TRBJ1-1|TRBV7-9|TRBD1|many
CASSLTGEDTEAFF
TGTGCCAGCAGCTTGACAGGGGAGGATACTGAAGCTTTCTTT
>TRBJ2-5|TRBV19|TRBD2|many
CASSTLADYETQYF
TGTGCCAGTAGTACCCTAGCGGATTATGAGACCCAGTACTTC
>TRBJ2-7|TRBV5-6|TRBD1|many
CASSHGQGGYEQYF
TGTGCCAGCAGCCACGGACAGGGAGGCTACGAGCAGTACTTC
>TRBJ1-1|TRBV12-3/TRBV12-4|.|many
CASSFLSTVPNTEAFF
TGTGCCAGCAGTTTCCTATCGACAGTCCCGAACACTGAAGCTTTCTTT
>TRBJ2-7|TRBV5-1|TRBD1|.
CASSRLGQGSYEQYF
TGCGCCAGCAGCAGGTTGGGACAGGGTTCCTACGAGCAGTACTTC
>TRBJ1-6|TRBV4-1|.|.
CASSQGDGDLSPLHF
TGCGCCAGCAGCCAAGGGGACGGCGACCTGTCACCCCTCCACTTT
>TRBJ2-5|TRBV12-3/TRBV12-4|TRBD2|many
CASSQKASGQETQYF
TGTGCCAGCAGTCAAAAGGCTAGCGGGCAAGAGACCCAGTACTTC
>TRBJ2-3|TRBV30|.|few
CAWNRDPRRADTQYF
TGTGCCTGGAATCGGGACCCACGACGGGCAGATACGCAGTATTTT
>TRBJ2-5|TRBV2|TRBD1|many
CASWTGGAETQYF
TGTGCCAGTTGGACAGGGGGCGCGGAGACCCAGTACTTC
>TRBJ2-1|TRBV12-5|.|many
CASGPGVSSYNEQFF
TGTGCTAGTGGTCCAGGGGTTAGCTCCTACAATGAGCAGTTCTTC
>TRBJ1-1|TRBV12-3/TRBV12-4|TRBD1|many
CASSQPTFGQGVGLPNTEAFF
TGTGCCAGCAGCCAACCAACCTTTGGGCAGGGGGTTGGCCTCCCTAACACTGAAGCTTTCTTT
>TRBJ2-1|TRBV10-3|TRBD1|many
CAIQDRGLYNEQFF
TGTGCCATTCAGGACAGGGGACTATACAATGAGCAGTTCTTC
>TRBJ2-2|TRBV15|.|.
CATSRDQGTGELFF
TGTGCCACCAGCAGAGATCAAGGTACCGGGGAGCTGTTTTTT
>TRBJ1-2|TRBV27|.|.
CASSSQANYGYTF
TGTGCCAGCAGCTCACAAGCTAACTATGGCTACACCTTC
>TRBJ2-3|TRBV7-2|TRBD1|many
CASSLESRGSARNTQYF
TGTGCCAGCAGCTTAGAGTCCAGGGGGTCAGCACGAAATACGCAGTATTTT
>TRBJ1-1|TRBV11-2|TRBD1|many
CASSLGGTGFTEAFF
TGTGCCAGCAGCTTAGGAGGGACAGGGTTTACTGAAGCTTTCTTT
>TRBJ2-7|TRBV11-2|.|many
CASSWGGTYTYEQYF
TGTGCCAGCAGCTGGGGCGGGACATACACCTACGAGCAGTACTTC
>TRBJ1-2|TRBV20-1|.|many
CSAENTGRYGYTF
TGCAGTGCGGAGAATACAGGGAGGTATGGCTACACCTTC
>TRBJ2-2|TRBV3-1|.|few
CASSQDFPWEGHTGELFF
TGTGCCAGCAGCCAAGACTTCCCCTGGGAAGGGCACACCGGGGAGCTGTTTTTT
>TRBJ1-2|TRBV7-2|.|many
CASSLVAGDNYGYTF
TGTGCCAGCAGCTTAGTGGCAGGGGATAACTATGGCTACACCTTC
>TRBJ2-3|TRBV5-1|.|many
CASSSDGHREDTQYF
TGCGCCAGCAGCAGTGACGGCCACCGGGAAGATACGCAGTATTTT
>TRBJ1-2|TRBV7-6|.|.
CASSFRGYGYTF
TGTGCCAGCAGCTTTAGGGGGTATGGCTACACCTTC
>TRBJ1-2|TRBV12-5|.|few
CASGLKGVGYTF
TGTGCTAGTGGTTTGAAGGGTGTTGGCTACACCTTC